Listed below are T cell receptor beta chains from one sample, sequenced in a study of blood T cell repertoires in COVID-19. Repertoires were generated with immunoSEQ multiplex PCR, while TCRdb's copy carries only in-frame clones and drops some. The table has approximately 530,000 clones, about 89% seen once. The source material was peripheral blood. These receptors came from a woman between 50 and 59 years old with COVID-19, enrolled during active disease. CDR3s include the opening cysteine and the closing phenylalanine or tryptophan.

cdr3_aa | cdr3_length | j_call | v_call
CASTLSPAGEETQYF | 15 | TRBJ2-5 | TRBV11-2
CATGDRASTDTQYF | 14 | TRBJ2-3 | TRBV24-1
CAWKQGAGGGYTF | 13 | TRBJ1-2 | TRBV30
CASSFGFSRETQYF | 14 | TRBJ2-5 | TRBV7-7
CASRRPGGTGGEKLFF | 16 | TRBJ1-4 | TRBV2
CASSPGQGAGQPQHF | 15 | TRBJ1-5 | TRBV27
CASSLRGSTEAFF | 13 | TRBJ1-1 | TRBV7-2
CASRLGGGIEQYF | 13 | TRBJ2-7 | TRBV28
CASSEGGSGEQFF | 13 | TRBJ2-1 | TRBV6-1
CASSPGLNSPLHF | 13 | TRBJ1-6 | TRBV7-3
CATGSFGYEQYF | 12 | TRBJ2-7 | TRBV6-6
CASTGGANYEQYF | 13 | TRBJ2-7 | TRBV10-2
CASSFSWTGRTEAFF | 15 | TRBJ1-1 | TRBV7-2
CASSLLFGTGGQETQYF | 17 | TRBJ2-5 | TRBV28
CASSQFEAGVDYGYTF | 16 | TRBJ1-2 | TRBV3-1/TRBV3-2
CASTRQGAPDGYTF | 14 | TRBJ1-2 | TRBV6-5
CASSLSGASYGYTF | 14 | TRBJ1-2 | TRBV7-9
CASSKEEVRSGANVLTF | 17 | TRBJ2-6 | TRBV21-1
CASSRQRGETQYF | 13 | TRBJ2-5 | TRBV2
CASSRELHGYTF | 12 | TRBJ1-2 | TRBV19
CASIGASSGNTIYF | 14 | TRBJ1-3 | TRBV21-1
CASSPRDRTGELFF | 14 | TRBJ2-2 | TRBV11-3
CASAGGSGANVLTF | 14 | TRBJ2-6 | TRBV6-6
CASSTTKNTEAFF | 13 | TRBJ1-1 | TRBV19
CASSFPGTEAFF | 12 | TRBJ1-1 | TRBV5-4
CASSQTGGLSNQPQHF | 16 | TRBJ1-5 | TRBV3-1/TRBV3-2
CASSSQTDYYGYTF | 14 | TRBJ1-2 | TRBV3-1/TRBV3-2
CASSSTGNEQFF | 12 | TRBJ2-1 | TRBV13
CASRERGGSYEQYF | 14 | TRBJ2-7 | TRBV2
CASSLNQPQHF | 11 | TRBJ1-5 | TRBV6-5
CASSRDSGYNSPLHF | 15 | TRBJ1-6 | TRBV7-8
CASSLAGGSGNTIYF | 15 | TRBJ1-3 | TRBV5-1
CASSLGGTVGNAIYF | 15 | TRBJ1-3 | TRBV11-2
CASSQGVMDEQFF | 13 | TRBJ2-1 | TRBV4-2
CASSPTGGLGGYTF | 14 | TRBJ1-2 | TRBV18
CASSQDSSEAFF | 12 | TRBJ1-1 | TRBV3-1/TRBV3-2
CASSWPSDTDTQYF | 14 | TRBJ2-3 | TRBV19
CASSPGQGNTEAFF | 14 | TRBJ1-1 | TRBV3-1/TRBV3-2
CASSINPDRGYGYTF | 15 | TRBJ1-2 | TRBV19
CASSPENSPLHF | 12 | TRBJ1-6 | TRBV7-9
CASSPTGGWGQPQHF | 15 | TRBJ1-5 | TRBV9
CACQRARTNYGYTF | 14 | TRBJ1-2 | TRBV30
CASRAPGADGYTF | 13 | TRBJ1-2 | TRBV2
CATLPHASYNEQFF | 14 | TRBJ2-1 | TRBV10-3
CASTLERGNTEAFF | 14 | TRBJ1-1 | TRBV6-5
CASSVFSSGGSADTQYF | 17 | TRBJ2-3 | TRBV9
CASSPPLGRRNIQYF | 15 | TRBJ2-4 | TRBV19
CASSQGWRNQPQHF | 14 | TRBJ1-5 | TRBV3-1/TRBV3-2
CASSVEGLAGDEQYF | 15 | TRBJ2-7 | TRBV9
CASSPGRDRAYNEQFF | 16 | TRBJ2-1 | TRBV5-1
CASSLKTAMNTEAFF | 15 | TRBJ1-1 | TRBV5-5
CASSGRRRTGELFF | 14 | TRBJ2-2 | TRBV19
CASSRDRGERGHMF | 14 | TRBJ1-2 | TRBV4-1
CASSRRRDYEQFF | 13 | TRBJ2-1 | TRBV19